These T cell receptor beta chains were read from a single sample in a study of blood T cell repertoires in COVID-19. Some clones are missing from TCRdb's copy, which holds only in-frame ones; the method was immunoSEQ multiplex PCR. The sample includes 50,000 to 70,000 clones, around 90% of them seen just once. Sequencing used peripheral blood. The receptor source for this set is a human donor with active COVID-19. The donor label of this sample is uncertain. Each CDR3 is given with its conserved first and last residue. The order of the fields is D gene, CDR3 length, V gene, J gene, CDR3 DNA, CDR3 protein. The D gene is left open where the match is weak.

NA	16	TRBV2	TRBJ1-6	TGTGCCAGCAGTGAGGGCAGGGCGGCTTATAATTCACCCCTCCACTTT	CASSEGRAAYNSPLHF
TRBD1	16	TRBV7-9	TRBJ1-2	TGTGCCAGCAGCTTATCTCAGACAGGGGAACCCTATGGCTACACCTTC	CASSLSQTGEPYGYTF
TRBD2	16	TRBV3-1/TRBV3-2	TRBJ2-1	TGTGCCAGCAGCCGGAGTAGCGGGAGCGGCCACAATGAGCAGTTCTTC	CASSRSSGSGHNEQFF
NA	14	TRBV5-1	TRBJ2-3	TGCGCCAGCACCTCGGGACTCCAAGGAGATACGCAGTATTTT	CASTSGLQGDTQYF
TRBD2	18	TRBV28	TRBJ2-4	TGTGCCAGCAGTTTGCCACTTAGCGGGGGGTTAGCCAAAAACATTCAGTACTTC	CASSLPLSGGLAKNIQYF
TRBD2	17	TRBV25-1	TRBJ2-2	TGTGCCAGCACATCAAAAACTAGCGGGGGGAACACCGGGGAGCTGTTTTTT	CASTSKTSGGNTGELFF
TRBD1	13	TRBV7-3	TRBJ2-5	TGTGCCAGCTCGGGCGGACAGGGGGCGGCCCAGTACTTC	CASSGGQGAAQYF
TRBD1	14	TRBV27	TRBJ2-3	TGTGCCAACCCTCAGGGGGCTGAGACAGATACGCAGTATTTT	CANPQGAETDTQYF
TRBD1	14	TRBV9	TRBJ1-1	TGTGCCAGCAGCACCGGGACAGGGGCCACTGAAGCTTTCTTT	CASSTGTGATEAFF
TRBD1	16	TRBV3-1/TRBV3-2	TRBJ2-7	TGTGCCAGCAGCGGGGACAGGGCAGGTCTGATCCACGAGCAGTACTTC	CASSGDRAGLIHEQYF
TRBD2	17	TRBV9	TRBJ2-1	TGTGCCAGCAGCGCCCGTGCGGTAGCGGGACCCTACAATGAGCAGTTCTTC	CASSARAVAGPYNEQFF
TRBD2	17	TRBV19	TRBJ2-2	TGTGCCAGTAGTATAGGGCTAGCGGGAAAGGGAACCGGGGAGCTGTTTTTT	CASSIGLAGKGTGELFF
TRBD1	15	TRBV3-1/TRBV3-2	TRBJ2-7	TGTGCCAGCAGCCGACGGACAGGGGTCTCCCACGAGCAGTACTTC	CASSRRTGVSHEQYF
NA	14	TRBV30	TRBJ2-2	TGTGCCCAACCCAAGCGGTCGAACACCGGGGAGCTGTTTTTT	CAQPKRSNTGELFF
TRBD1	16	TRBV28	TRBJ1-6	TGTGCCAGCAGTTTCTTCGGGACAGGGGGCGATTCACCCCTCCACTTT	CASSFFGTGGDSPLHF
NA	14	TRBV6-5	TRBJ2-2	TGTGCCAGCAGGTCCCCCGGGAGCCCCGGGGAGCTGTTTTTT	CASRSPGSPGELFF
NA	11	TRBV7-9	TRBJ2-7	TGTGCCAGCAGCTTACGAGCGGAGCAGTACTTC	CASSLRAEQYF
NA	15	TRBV28	TRBJ1-5	TGTGCCAGCAGTTACGAACAGGGAATAAATCAGCCCCAGCATTTT	CASSYEQGINQPQHF